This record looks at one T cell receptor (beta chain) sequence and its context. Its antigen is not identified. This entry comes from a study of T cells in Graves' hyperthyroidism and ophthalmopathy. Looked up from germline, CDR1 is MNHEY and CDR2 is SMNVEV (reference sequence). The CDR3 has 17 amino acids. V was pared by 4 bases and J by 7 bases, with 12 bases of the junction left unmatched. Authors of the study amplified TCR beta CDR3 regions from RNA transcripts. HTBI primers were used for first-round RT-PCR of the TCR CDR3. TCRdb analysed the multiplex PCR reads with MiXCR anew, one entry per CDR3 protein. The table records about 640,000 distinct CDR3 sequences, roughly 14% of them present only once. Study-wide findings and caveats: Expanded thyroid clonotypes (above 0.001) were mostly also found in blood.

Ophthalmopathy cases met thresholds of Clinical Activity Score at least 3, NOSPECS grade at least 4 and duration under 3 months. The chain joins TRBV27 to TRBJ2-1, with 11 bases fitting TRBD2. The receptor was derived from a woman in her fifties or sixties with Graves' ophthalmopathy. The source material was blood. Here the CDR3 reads CASSWKKGLAAMNEQFF. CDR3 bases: TGTGCCAGCAGTTGGAAGAAGGGACTAGCGGCCATGAATGAGCAGTTCTTC.